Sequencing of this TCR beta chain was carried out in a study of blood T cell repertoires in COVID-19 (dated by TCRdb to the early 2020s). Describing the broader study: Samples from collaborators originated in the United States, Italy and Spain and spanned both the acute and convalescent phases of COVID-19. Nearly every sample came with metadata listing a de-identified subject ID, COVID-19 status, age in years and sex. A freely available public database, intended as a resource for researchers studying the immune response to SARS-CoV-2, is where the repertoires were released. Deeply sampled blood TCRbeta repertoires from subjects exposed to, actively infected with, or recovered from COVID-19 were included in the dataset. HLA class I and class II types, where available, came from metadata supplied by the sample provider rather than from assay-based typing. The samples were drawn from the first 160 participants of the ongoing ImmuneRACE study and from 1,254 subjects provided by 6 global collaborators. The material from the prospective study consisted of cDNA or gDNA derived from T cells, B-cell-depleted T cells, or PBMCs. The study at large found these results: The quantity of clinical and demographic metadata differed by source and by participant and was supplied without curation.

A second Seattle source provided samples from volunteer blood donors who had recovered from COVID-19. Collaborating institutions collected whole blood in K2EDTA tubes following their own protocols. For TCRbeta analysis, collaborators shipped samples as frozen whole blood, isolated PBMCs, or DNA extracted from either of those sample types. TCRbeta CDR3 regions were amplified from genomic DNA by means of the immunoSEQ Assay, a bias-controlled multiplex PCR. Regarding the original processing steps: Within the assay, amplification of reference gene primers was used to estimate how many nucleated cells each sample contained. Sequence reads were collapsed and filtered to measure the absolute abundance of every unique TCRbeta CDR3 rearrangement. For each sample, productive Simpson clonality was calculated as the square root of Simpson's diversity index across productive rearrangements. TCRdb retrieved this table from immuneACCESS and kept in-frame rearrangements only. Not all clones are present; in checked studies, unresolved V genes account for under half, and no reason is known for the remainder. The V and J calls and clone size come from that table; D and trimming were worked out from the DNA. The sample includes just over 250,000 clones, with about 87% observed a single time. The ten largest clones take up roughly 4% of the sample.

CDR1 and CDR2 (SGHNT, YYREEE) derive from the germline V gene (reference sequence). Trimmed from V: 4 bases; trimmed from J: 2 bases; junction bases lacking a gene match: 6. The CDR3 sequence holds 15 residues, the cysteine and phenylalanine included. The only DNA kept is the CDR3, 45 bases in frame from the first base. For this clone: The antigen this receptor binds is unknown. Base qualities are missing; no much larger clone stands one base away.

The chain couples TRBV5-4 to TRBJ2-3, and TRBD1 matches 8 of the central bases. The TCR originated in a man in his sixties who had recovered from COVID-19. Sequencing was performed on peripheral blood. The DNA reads TGTGCCAGCAGCCACAGGGGGGCGTACACAGATACGCAGTATTTT. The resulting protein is CASSHRGAYTDTQYF. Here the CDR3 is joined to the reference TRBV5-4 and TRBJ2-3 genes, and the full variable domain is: ETGVTQSPTHLIKTRGQQVTLRCSSQSGHNTVSWYQQALGQGPQFIFQYYREEENGRGNFPPRFSGLQFPNYSSELNVNALELDDSALYLCASSHRGAYTDTQYFGPGTRLTVL.